This record concerns one T cell receptor (beta chain) sequence. Per the authors' pipeline: Reference gene primer amplification yielded estimated nucleated cell counts. Profiling relied on immunoSEQ multiplex PCR, and the TCRdb table lists in-frame clones only, not all of them. V, J and clone size are taken as reported in that table, and D and trimming were inferred from the DNA itself. This sample has under 50,000 clones, with roughly 84% found just once. This specimen belongs to a study of blood T cell repertoires in COVID-19. Background on the study: Whether acute or convalescent, the COVID-19 samples came from the United States, Italy and Spain.

The trim removed 3 bases at V and 7 bases at J, leaving 19 bases unmatched. The CDR3 covers 18 residues. CDR1 SGHTA and CDR2 FQGTGA come from the germline V gene. Sequenced material: peripheral blood. J is TRBJ2-3 and V is TRBV7-3, with TRBD1 identical over 7 bases. This TCR derives from an older woman with acute or convalescent COVID-19. The CDR3 DNA sequence: TGTGCCAGCAGCTTTTCCCCCCCATCGGCAGGGGGTGGGCATACGCAGTATTTT. Encoded protein: CASSFSPPSAGGGHTQYF.